These T cell receptor beta chains were read from a single sample in a study of T cell repertoires in cytomegalovirus infection. The antigens of these receptors remain unknown. One entry per CDR3 protein, called by TCRdb with MiXCR from the reads. The sample holds around 570,000 distinct CDR3 sequences; just under 40% are singletons and the top ten take 48%. This sample comprised cultured PBMCs, obtained from culture after CMV antigen stimulation. These receptors were collected from a human donor in good health (CMV status not recorded). Some clones in this sample may be carry-over from other donors' samples. The CDR3 runs from the conserved cysteine through the conserved F or W. The order of the fields is V gene, clone size, J gene, D gene, CDR3 DNA, CDR3 protein. D genes are given only for firm matches. Size tells how often a clone was seen (once, few, many) or the class of an expanded clone, and some rows leave it out.

>TRBV27|-|TRBJ2-4|-
TGTGCCAGCACTTTACAGACTCAGGCCAAAAACATTCAGTACTTC
CASTLQTQAKNIQYF
>TRBV12-3/TRBV12-4|-|TRBJ2-7|TRBD2
TGTGCCAGCAGTCGCCTTGGGACTAGGGGCTACGAGCAGTACTTC
CASSRLGTRGYEQYF
>TRBV12-3/TRBV12-4|-|TRBJ2-3|TRBD2
TGTGCCAGCAGTGGGAGCGGGGGCACAGATACGCAGTATTTT
CASSGSGGTDTQYF
>TRBV6-6|few|TRBJ2-3|-
TGTGCCAGCAGTTACGGTGGATTGTCAGATACGCAGTATTTT
CASSYGGLSDTQYF
>TRBV7-6|-|TRBJ2-7|TRBD2
TGTGCCAGCAGCCCCCGCGGGGGAAACGACGAGCAGTACTTC
CASSPRGGNDEQYF
>TRBV2|once|TRBJ1-1|TRBD1
TGTGCCAGCAGAGAACTCACGGGACAGAGAAACACTGAAGCTTTCTTT
CASRELTGQRNTEAFF
>TRBV6-2/TRBV6-3|few|TRBJ2-1|-
TGTGCCAGCAGTCCCGGGTCTAGGTGGGACAATGAGCAGTTCTTC
CASSPGSRWDNEQFF
>TRBV7-9|-|TRBJ2-1|-
TGTGCCAGCAGCTCCTTGACTGCCAGCTCCTACAATGAGCAGTTCTTC
CASSSLTASSYNEQFF
>TRBV6-5|-|TRBJ2-3|TRBD2
TGTGCCAGCAACCCCGGGACTATTTTCACAGATACGCAGTATTTT
CASNPGTIFTDTQYF
>TRBV7-8|few|TRBJ1-3|-
TGTGCCAGCAGCTTAGTTCGGGACTATGGAAACACCATATATTTT
CASSLVRDYGNTIYF
>TRBV18|once|TRBJ1-6|-
TGTGCCAGCCCAGTTCGGGGGTCCTATAATTCACCCCTCCACTTT
CASPVRGSYNSPLHF
>TRBV2|-|TRBJ2-3|-
TGTGCCAGCAGTAATAGAGCAGATACGCAGTATTTT
CASSNRADTQYF
>TRBV7-2|many|TRBJ1-2|TRBD1
TGTGCCAGCAGCTTAGCGTTAGGGGGCAACTATGGCTACACCTTC
CASSLALGGNYGYTF
>TRBV20-1|few|TRBJ2-7|TRBD1
TGCAGTGCTAGACCATACGACAGGGGGGGCGAGCAGTACTTC
CSARPYDRGGEQYF
>TRBV7-2|-|TRBJ2-7|TRBD1
TGTGCCAGCAGCTTGGTGACAGGGGGGCCCTACGAGCAGTACTTC
CASSLVTGGPYEQYF
>TRBV7-2|-|TRBJ2-7|-
TGTGCCAGCAGCTTAGCGTTGGGGGGAAACTCCTACGAGCAGTACTTC
CASSLALGGNSYEQYF
>TRBV7-2|few|TRBJ1-1|-
TGTGCCAGCAGCTTAGCGTTCCAGGGGAGGACTGAAGCTTTCTTT
CASSLAFQGRTEAFF
>TRBV7-2|-|TRBJ2-3|-
TGTGCCAGCAGCCCGACAGGCCCGACTAGAGGGGGCACAGATACGCAGTATTTT
CASSPTGPTRGGTDTQYF
>TRBV7-2|many|TRBJ2-5|TRBD2
TGTGCCAGCAGCTTATGGTTTCCGGGAGGGCCTCAGCGTTTAGAGACCCAGTACTTC
CASSLWFPGGPQRLETQYF
>TRBV11-2|-|TRBJ2-3|-
TGTGCCAGCAGCTTAGACCTCCAGGGTACGCAGTATTTT
CASSLDLQGTQYF
>TRBV19|-|TRBJ2-1|-
TGTGCCAGTACGCCCCTAAGGGGCTCAGTCGGCAATGAGCAGTTCTTC
CASTPLRGSVGNEQFF
>TRBV7-9|-|TRBJ2-5|-
TGTGCCAGCAGCCCCGACACGTACCAAGAGACCCAGTACTTC
CASSPDTYQETQYF
>TRBV6-1|-|TRBJ2-4|-
TGTGCCAGCAGTGAAGGTCCTATGAAGGCCAAAAACATTCAGTACTTC
CASSEGPMKAKNIQYF
>TRBV28|-|TRBJ1-5|-
TGTGCCAGCACCAGCAGGCTGGAACAGGGCAATCAGCCCCAGCATTTT
CASTSRLEQGNQPQHF
>TRBV7-2|-|TRBJ1-1|-
TGTGCCAGCAGCTTACTAGGGGGTCACGCTGAAGCTTTCTTT
CASSLLGGHAEAFF
>TRBV7-6|-|TRBJ1-1|TRBD1
TGTGCCAGCAGCCCACATGAACAGGGGACGATCACTGAAGCTTTCTTT
CASSPHEQGTITEAFF
>TRBV7-2|few|TRBJ2-2|TRBD2
TGTGCCAGCAGCTTAGATCTGCGGGAGGCCGGGGAGCTGTTTTTT
CASSLDLREAGELFF
>TRBV12-3/TRBV12-4|few|TRBJ2-3|-
TGTGCCAGCAGTTTGGTGCAGGGCCCAGATACGCAGTATTTT
CASSLVQGPDTQYF
>TRBV7-2|-|TRBJ1-3|-
TGTGCCAGCAGCCCACCAGGGACGGCCGGGGGTGGAAACACCATATATTTT
CASSPPGTAGGGNTIYF
>TRBV4-3|-|TRBJ1-1|-
TGCGCCAGCAGCCAAGCGGTGTTTAGGAGCACTGAAGCTTTCTTT
CASSQAVFRSTEAFF
>TRBV7-8|many|TRBJ2-1|-
TGTGCCAGCAGCTCTGCAATGAGTAGTCGTCTCCCCTATTACAATGAGCAGTTCTTC
CASSSAMSSRLPYYNEQFF
>TRBV5-1|-|TRBJ2-7|TRBD2
TGCGCCAGCAGCGAGAGGGTAGCGGGATCCGGACGTGAAGAGTACTTC
CASSERVAGSGREEYF
>TRBV7-6|few|TRBJ2-7|-
TGTGCCAGCAGCCACAGGGTGTGGGGCGAGCAGTACTTC
CASSHRVWGEQYF
>TRBV6-2/TRBV6-3|-|TRBJ2-5|TRBD1
TGTGCCAGCAGTTACTTGCCGGACAGGTACCAAGAGACCCAGTACTTC
CASSYLPDRYQETQYF
>TRBV5-4|-|TRBJ2-1|TRBD2
TGTGCCAGCAGCTTGGAGGCGACTAGCGGGAACAATGAGCAGTTCTTC
CASSLEATSGNNEQFF
>TRBV5-3|-|TRBJ2-5|TRBD1
TGTGCCAGCAGCTTGCAGGGACAGGGGGAGACCCAGTACTTC
CASSLQGQGETQYF
>TRBV6-1|few|TRBJ2-5|TRBD2
TGTGCCAGCAGTGTAGCGGGGGTTGAGACCCAGTACTTC
CASSVAGVETQYF
>TRBV7-6|-|TRBJ2-1|TRBD2
TGTGCCAGCAGCTTACCCGGGACTAGCCAATTCAATGAGCAGTTCTTC
CASSLPGTSQFNEQFF
>TRBV4-1|-|TRBJ2-3|-
TGCGCCAGCAGCCAACAAGCCGGGCCCAATACGCAGTATTTT
CASSQQAGPNTQYF
>TRBV7-4|-|TRBJ2-1|-
TGTGCCAGCAGCCCACCCCGCTCCTACAATGAGCAGTTCTTC
CASSPPRSYNEQFF
>TRBV7-2|-|TRBJ2-5|-
TGTGCCAGCAGCTTAGTGGCTATGGCGGAGACCCAGTACTTC
CASSLVAMAETQYF
>TRBV7-2|many|TRBJ1-1|TRBD1
TGTGCCAGCACCCTATCAGGGGGCCCTGATGAAGCTTTCTTT
CASTLSGGPDEAFF
>TRBV10-3|-|TRBJ1-1|-
TGTGCCATCAGGCGGGGTGTTGGCACTGAAGCTTTCTTT
CAIRRGVGTEAFF
>TRBV6-2/TRBV6-3|-|TRBJ2-5|-
TGTGCCAGCAGTGCACAAGTTTGGACCCAGTACTTC
CASSAQVWTQYF
>TRBV7-6|few|TRBJ2-1|TRBD1
TGTGCCAGCAGCTTGAGGGGACAGGGGGATCATCAAACGCTCTTC
CASSLRGQGDHQTLF
>TRBV7-6|-|TRBJ1-2|-
TGTGCCAGCAGCCCGAGTTGGGGGCAAGACTATGGCTACACCTTC
CASSPSWGQDYGYTF
>TRBV5-1|-|TRBJ2-3|TRBD2
TGCGCCAGCAGCTTCCTCGGACTAGCGGGAGTCACAGATACGCAGTATTTT
CASSFLGLAGVTDTQYF
>TRBV12-3/TRBV12-4|few|TRBJ2-3|-
TGTGCCAGCAGTTTCCCCACCGGGCGAGATACGCAGTATTTT
CASSFPTGRDTQYF
>TRBV6-8|-|TRBJ1-1|-
TGTGCCAGCAGTTACCGGGGGCGGCTGAGCACTGAAGCTTTCTTT
CASSYRGRLSTEAFF
>TRBV4-1|-|TRBJ1-5|-
TGCGCCAGCAGCCAAGAAACGGGTGCGGTGAATCAGCCCCAGCATTTT
CASSQETGAVNQPQHF
>TRBV20-1|-|TRBJ2-5|TRBD2
TGCAGTGCCCTCGAGACTAGCGGGGGCGTAATCGAGACCCAGTACTTC
CSALETSGGVIETQYF
>TRBV12-3/TRBV12-4|few|TRBJ2-2|-
TGTGCCAGCACGGTAGGGTCGAACACCGGGGAGCTGTTTTTT
CASTVGSNTGELFF
>TRBV6-2/TRBV6-3|-|TRBJ2-7|-
TGTGCCAGCCGAAACGGTACGCTTACCTCCTACGAGCAGTACTTC
CASRNGTLTSYEQYF
>TRBV11-2|-|TRBJ2-5|-
TGTGCCAGCAGCTCCAAATTGCTAGCTCAGCAAGAAGAGACCCAGTACTTC
CASSSKLLAQQEETQYF
>TRBV15|-|TRBJ2-1|TRBD2
TGTGCCACCAGCAGAGGACTAGCGGCTGGGAATGAGCAGTTCTTC
CATSRGLAAGNEQFF
>TRBV7-2|few|TRBJ2-3|-
TGTGCCAGCAGCTTGGCACGGGATCCAGATACGCAGTATTTT
CASSLARDPDTQYF
>TRBV27|once|TRBJ1-1|-
TGTGCCAGCTCAGGGTCATCTCGCACTGAAGCTTTCTTT
CASSGSSRTEAFF
>TRBV20-1|-|TRBJ2-1|-
TGCAGTGCTAGAGATCCGGGGGAGCAGTTCTTC
CSARDPGEQFF
>TRBV19|few|TRBJ2-2|-
TGTGCCAGTAGGGGGAACCCCGGGGAGCTGTTTTTT
CASRGNPGELFF